This is a list of T cell receptor beta chains from one sample in a study of T-cell reconstitution after alpha-beta-depleted transplantation in children. One entry per CDR3 protein results from TCRdb running MiXCR on the PCR reads. The sample lists a few hundred thousand distinct CDR3 sequences; roughly a quarter were seen once. The sequences come from PBMCs, mostly from graft donor cells, collected 360 days after TCRalphabeta/CD19-depleted stem cell transplant. All receptors derive from a female patient aged 2-15 years who had a stem cell transplant for congenital amegakaryocytic thrombocytopenia, so the T cells may come from the graft donor. Both conserved end residues are part of each CDR3. Fields, in order: clone size, D gene, V gene, J gene, CDR3 DNA, CDR3 protein. D genes are given only for firm matches. The size entry is marked missing in some rows and otherwise reads once, few, many or a size class.

>many|-|TRBV11-2|TRBJ2-2
TGTGCCAGCAGCCCCACTCCTTGGGGGGAAAGCACCGGGGAGCTGTTTTTT
CASSPTPWGESTGELFF
>-|TRBD1|TRBV3-1|TRBJ1-2
TGTGCCAGCAGCCAGCCGGACAGGGTCAGCGGCTACACCTTC
CASSQPDRVSGYTF
>few|-|TRBV12-3/TRBV12-4|TRBJ1-2
TGTGCCAGCAGTTTTGGCGAGACAGCCTATGGCTACACCTTC
CASSFGETAYGYTF
>-|TRBD2|TRBV18|TRBJ2-2
TGTGCCAGCTCACCGACTAGCGCGAACACCGGGGAGCTGTTTTTT
CASSPTSANTGELFF
>few|-|TRBV24-1|TRBJ2-1
TGTGCCACCAGTGATTCCCTCTTCAATGAGCAGTTCTTC
CATSDSLFNEQFF
>-|-|TRBV5-1|TRBJ2-3
TGCGCCAGCAGGACTCACCCAGGCACAGATACGCAGTATTTT
CASRTHPGTDTQYF
>-|-|TRBV18|TRBJ1-2
TGTGCCAGCTCACCGACGACGCATGGCTACACCTTC
CASSPTTHGYTF
>-|-|TRBV3-1|TRBJ1-6
TGTGCCAGCAGCCAAGATTGGGTAGGGTTTAATTCACCCCTCCACTTT
CASSQDWVGFNSPLHF
>-|TRBD2|TRBV29-1|TRBJ2-5
TGCAGCCACGTCCAAGCGGGGGGTGAGACCCAGTACTTC
CSHVQAGGETQYF
>few|-|TRBV29-1|TRBJ2-1
TGCAGCGTTGATAGCGCAAGTCCTGAGCAGTTCTTC
CSVDSASPEQFF
>-|-|TRBV25-1|TRBJ2-1
TGTGCCAGCAGCCGAGGTCGGTCAGGGAAAAAGTACAATGAGCAGTTCTTC
CASSRGRSGKKYNEQFF
>few|-|TRBV20-1|TRBJ2-5
TGCAGTGCGTGGATGCGGAGACCATACCAAGAGACCCAGTACTTC
CSAWMRRPYQETQYF
>-|-|TRBV6-1|TRBJ1-1
TGTGCCAGCAGTCTCATCTTGAACAGTGAAGCTTTCTTT
CASSLILNSEAFF
>few|-|TRBV12-3/TRBV12-4|TRBJ2-7
TGTGCCAGCAGTTTAGGAGAACGCACAACTTACGAGCAGTACTTC
CASSLGERTTYEQYF
>-|-|TRBV27|TRBJ2-3
TGTGCCAGCAGTCCTCATACAGGGCTGCCTAGCACAGATACGCAGTATTTT
CASSPHTGLPSTDTQYF
>few|TRBD2|TRBV11-2|TRBJ2-1
TGTGCCAGCAGACTAGCGGGACACAATGAGCAGTTCTTC
CASRLAGHNEQFF
>-|-|TRBV5-6|TRBJ2-3
TGTGCCAGCAGCTTGAAATTAGATTACACAGATACGCAGTATTTT
CASSLKLDYTDTQYF
>few|-|TRBV20-1|TRBJ2-3
TGCAGTGCTGGGCGTAGGGCCCGAGGCTCAGATACGCAGTATTTT
CSAGRRARGSDTQYF
>few|-|TRBV19|TRBJ2-1
TGTGCCAGTAGTATCGGGCTAGCCCCCTTGGGCAATGAGCAGTTCTTC
CASSIGLAPLGNEQFF
>-|TRBD1|TRBV2|TRBJ2-5
TGTGCCAGCAGTATGGACAGGCAAGAGACCCAGTACTTC
CASSMDRQETQYF
>-|TRBD2|TRBV4-1|TRBJ2-7
TGCGCCAGCAGCGATGGGATAGCGGGGCCCTCCTACGAGCAGTACTTC
CASSDGIAGPSYEQYF
>many|-|TRBV5-6|TRBJ2-7
TGTGCCAGCAGCTTGTTTAGGGTTCTGGATGGCGAGCAGTACTTC
CASSLFRVLDGEQYF
>few|TRBD2|TRBV7-9|TRBJ2-7
TGTGCCAGCAGTTCCACCCGGGACTACTACGAGCAGTACTTC
CASSSTRDYYEQYF
>-|-|TRBV12-3/TRBV12-4|TRBJ1-2
TGTGCCAGCAGAACTACAGGGTTGGGATATGGCTACACCTTC
CASRTTGLGYGYTF
>-|-|TRBV4-1|TRBJ1-4
TGCGCCAGCAGCCAACCCGGGCCTCCCGGGGGGGAAAAACTGTTTTTT
CASSQPGPPGGEKLFF
>-|TRBD2|TRBV28|TRBJ2-3
TGTGCCAGCAAAAAAGCGGGAGGGCCGAGAGATACGCAGTATTTT
CASKKAGGPRDTQYF
>-|TRBD2|TRBV12-3/TRBV12-4|TRBJ2-4
TGTGCCAGCAGTTTCGGAGCGGGATTAGGAAACATTCAGTACTTC
CASSFGAGLGNIQYF
>few|-|TRBV6-5|TRBJ2-3
TGTGCCAGCAGTTACTCACTAGGGCGGGATACGCAGTATTTT
CASSYSLGRDTQYF
>-|TRBD1|TRBV24-1|TRBJ2-3
TGTGCCACCAGTTTGACAGGGCGCACAGATACGCAGTATTTT
CATSLTGRTDTQYF
>-|-|TRBV11-3|TRBJ2-1
TGTGCCAGCAGCTTTTCCGCGGTAGCGCTCAATGAGCAGTTCTTC
CASSFSAVALNEQFF
>few|TRBD1|TRBV12-3/TRBV12-4|TRBJ2-5
TGTGCCAGCAGTTTCGGGACAGGGTTTATGGAGACCCAGTACTTC
CASSFGTGFMETQYF
>many|-|TRBV27|TRBJ1-4
TGTGCCAGCTCCTCCAGGGTTGGGGCTGAAAAACTGTTTTTT
CASSSRVGAEKLFF
>many|-|TRBV4-3|TRBJ2-2
TGCGCCAGCAGCCAAGACCCACAGGCAATAACGAGAGGGGAGCTGTTTTTT
CASSQDPQAITRGELFF